The text below deals with one TCR beta chain. This clone has more than one count but fewer than ten. Its antigen target is currently unknown. No qualities accompany the bases; no much larger clone lies one base away. The sample is drawn from a study of regulatory T cells (dated by TCRdb to 2016 to 2019). Context from the whole study: T-cell receptor beta repertoires of sorted regulatory, conventional CD4+ and CD8+ T cells were compared between CD3G-deficient patients and healthy controls.

Evidence of autoimmunity was found in all CD3G-deficient patients, and more severe autoimmunity was observed in two of the patients. Patients were tested at ages ranging from 2 to 39 years, and reduced naive and increased memory CD4+ and CD8+ T-cell proportions were found in the patients. CD4+ cells were FACS-sorted into CD25-high CD127-low regulatory T cells and CD25-low CD127-high conventional CD4+ T cells. Roughly six individuals with CD3G deficiency were included in the patient group. An international network of physicians spanning the United States, Europe and Asia provided the patient samples and clinical data. Ficoll density separation was used to isolate peripheral blood mononuclear cells. Cut back by 3 bases and 0 bases, the V and J ends lie 8 bases apart. The CDR3 spans 14 residues, from the cysteine through the phenylalanine. Just the 42-base CDR3 DNA is kept, in frame starting at base 1. In the germline V gene, CDR1 corresponds to MNHNS and CDR2 to SASEGT.

General conclusions and limits of the study: Hydrophobic residues at CDR3 positions 6 and 7 were enriched in conventional CD4+ T cells from CD3G-deficient patients, which suggests more self-reactive specificities. Repertoires from patients had restricted unique TRB V-J pairs and skewed V and J gene usage, with the strongest effect in regulatory T cells.

In the multiplex PCR, 52 forward TRBV primers and 13 reverse TRBJ primers were used, and assay-based and computational corrections were applied for amplification bias. Rearranged TRB loci were amplified from genomic DNA by multiplex PCR within the immunoSEQ assay. Sequencing of the TRB amplicons was done on an Illumina HiSeq platform. Turning to the authors' computational methods: Custom algorithms error-filtered the raw sequences and aligned the raw sequences to reference gene sequences, after which the immunoSEQ online tools were used for analysis. Frequencies of productive and nonproductive TRB rearrangements were evaluated among both unique and total sequences. Assessment of potential self-reactivity relied on the hydrophobicity of positions 6 and 7 in the TRB CDR3, along with their amino acid composition. For group comparisons, t tests, Mann-Whitney tests or two-way ANOVA were performed in Prism software. This immuneACCESS table, as held by TCRdb, lists in-frame sequences with V and J called but not all clones. Of the missing ones, under half trace to an unresolved V gene in checked studies; the others have no known cause. V and J calls and clone size are copied from that table; D and trimming were computed from the DNA. Within this sample are 20,000 to 25,000 clones, with roughly 88% of them counted one time only. The ten biggest clones cover roughly 1.3% of the sample.

The sequencing sample was made of conventional CD4+ T cells sorted from blood. The chain uses TRBV6-1 and TRBJ1-1; too little of a D gene remains to name it. The sequence came from a child aged 5-17 years with CD3G deficiency. The bases read TGTGCCAGCAGTGATAAGCACATGAACACTGAAGCTTTCTTT. Translated, it reads CASSDKHMNTEAFF.